The 24 T cell receptor beta chains reported below all come from one sample, sequenced in a study of T cell repertoires in cytomegalovirus infection. Their recognized antigens are unknown. One entry per CDR3 protein results from TCRdb running MiXCR on the reads. The table records around 100,000 distinct CDR3 sequences, about a tenth of them present only once. Sample: PBMCs, sequenced either directly or after in vitro stimulation (not recorded which). The receptors originated from a human donor in good health (CMV status not recorded). Some clones in this sample may be carry-over from other donors' samples.

This clonotype was counted only a few times. The CDR3 sequence: CASSLGGRTANTGELFF. CDR3 bases: TGTGCCAGCAGCTTAGGGGGCCGGACAGCGAACACCGGGGAGCTGTTTTTT. V usage is TRBV7-2 and J usage is TRBJ2-2, with a possible D match to TRBD1 (6 bases). Trimming pared 1 base from V and 0 bases from J, leaving 12 bases between. The CDR3 runs 17 residues. The germline gives CDR1 SGHTA, CDR2 FQGNSA.

The chain uses TRBV24-1 and TRBJ2-1; TRBD2 matches at 14 bases. The CDR3 sequence is 17 residues long. Germline CDR1 is KGHDR and CDR2 is SFDVKD. V lost 6 bases and J lost 5; bases outside the gene matches: 8. This chain's CDR3 is CATSRTSGRRKDNEQFF. CDR3 nucleotide sequence: TGTGCCACCAGTAGGACTAGCGGGAGGAGAAAGGACAATGAGCAGTTCTTC.

In its sample, this clonotype was seen many times. V gene TRBV7-8 combines with J gene TRBJ1-1; weak D call: TRBD1 (5 bases). Germline V lookup: CDR1 SGHVS, CDR2 FQNEAQ. Trimming removed 2 bases from V and 5 bases from J, with 15 bases in between. The CDR3 contains 15 residues. The DNA of the CDR3 is TGTGCCAGCAGCTTATCGTGGCAGGGTGGTACTGAAGCTTTCTTT. Translated: CASSLSWQGGTEAFF.

The genes are TRBV19 and TRBJ2-1; no clear D. Germline CDR1 reads LNHDA; CDR2 reads SQIVND (reference sequence). Trimming took 7 bases from V and 0 from J, leaving 13 bases between them. The CDR3 has 15 residues. The CDR3 here is CASIGPKSSYNEQFF. CDR3 DNA: TGTGCCAGTATAGGACCCAAGAGCTCCTACAATGAGCAGTTCTTC.

This clonotype was observed a handful of times. The V and J genes are TRBV5-5 and TRBJ1-6, with D hard to call. Germline values: CDR1 SGHKS, CDR2 YYEKEE (reference sequence). The CDR3 is 15 amino acids. The germline V and J ends were trimmed by 2 bases and 7 bases, with 13 bases remaining between them. The CDR3 DNA reads as TGTGCCAGCAGCTTATCGGTAACAGAGAATTCACCCCTCCACTTT. Protein product: CASSLSVTENSPLHF. Supplemented by reference TRBV5-5 and TRBJ1-6, the full variable domain reads DAGVTQSPTHLIKTRGQQVTLRCSPISGHKSVSWYQQVLGQGPQFIFQYYEKEERGRGNFPDRFSARQFPNYSSELNVNALLLGDSALYLCASSLSVTENSPLHFGNGTRLTVT.

This clonotype was found once. A read error is possible here, since a much larger clone lies one base away. The CDR3 region has the DNA TGTGCCAGCTTGATTGGAGGGGGCGGTAGGGACTACACCTTC. This sequence encodes CASLIGGGGRDYTF. The chain joins TRBV6-6 to TRBJ1-2; 7 nucleotides agree with TRBD1. Germline CDR1 MNHNY, CDR2 SVGAGI (reference sequence). This CDR3 contains 14 residues. The V gene end was trimmed by 8 bases and the J gene end by 10 bases; junction bases not matched to a gene: 16.

This clonotype came up a few times. The chain joins TRBV5-6 to TRBJ2-2; a weak D match, TRBD1 (5 bases). This CDR3 has 17 amino acids. Trimming cost V 4 bases and J 2 bases, with 18 bases left between them. Germline V CDR1 and CDR2: SGHDT, YYEEEE. The CDR3 DNA reads TGTGCCAGCAGCCTGGCACCGGACACCCTCAACACCGGGGAGCTGTTTTTT. Amino acid sequence: CASSLAPDTLNTGELFF.

This clonotype was seen at least ten times. The chain uses TRBV7-9 and TRBJ1-2, with no clear D. The CDR3 consists of 14 residues. CDR1 and CDR2 from the germline V gene are SEHNR and FQNEAQ (reference sequence). Trimming shortened V by 6 bases and J by 4 bases, and 15 bases separated the two germline ends. The CDR3 nucleotides read TGTGCCAGCAGTCGAGATGGGATTACCTATGGCTACACCTTC. Amino acids: CASSRDGITYGYTF.

J is TRBJ2-3 and V is TRBV10-3; D possibly corresponds to TRBD2 (6 bases). The CDR3 is 14 amino acids. The germline V and J ends were trimmed by 4 bases and 2 bases, with 10 bases remaining between them. CDR1 and CDR2 (germline): ENHRY, SYGVKD. The CDR3 here is CAISGDSVTDTQYF. The CDR3 nucleotides are TGTGCCATCAGTGGGGACTCAGTCACAGATACGCAGTATTTT.

This clonotype has a count of ten or more. V and J are TRBV10-3 and TRBJ1-1; 11 bases are shared with TRBD1. Germline CDR1 is ENHRY and CDR2 is SYGVKD. J gave up 4 bases and V 6 bases, and 4 bases lay outside the gene matches. The CDR3 is 14 residues long. The CDR3 here is CAIRGQGVGTEAFF. CDR3 nucleotides: TGTGCCATCAGGGGACAGGGGGTCGGCACTGAAGCTTTCTTT.

Only a few counts were recorded for this clonotype. The V call is TRBV12-3 or TRBV12-4, the J call TRBJ1-2; 9 positions match TRBD1. The V segment lost 8 bases and the J segment 4 bases; nucleotides outside the gene matches: 5. The CDR3 sequence is 13 residues long. This CDR3 reads CASGTGFTYGYTF. The CDR3 DNA reads TGTGCCAGCGGGACAGGGTTCACCTATGGCTACACCTTC.

J is TRBJ2-5 and V is TRBV4-3; D remains unclear. The CDR3 is 10 amino acids. Trimming shortened V by 8 bases and J by 5 bases, and 6 bases separated the two germline ends. CDR1 and CDR2 (germline): LGHNA, YSLEER. The CDR3 here is CASPNETQYF. The CDR3 DNA is TGCGCCAGCCCCAATGAGACCCAGTACTTC.

This clonotype showed up many times. CDR3 protein: CASSLEGVGRGEQYF. CDR3 in DNA: TGTGCCAGCAGCTTAGAGGGAGTTGGCCGGGGCGAGCAGTACTTC. The J gene is TRBJ2-7, the V gene TRBV7-2, with D possibly TRBD2 on 5 matching bases. The V end lost 1 base, the J end lost 6 bases, and 16 bases lay between the germline ends. CDR3 size: 15 residues. CDR1 SGHTA and CDR2 FQGNSA come from the germline V gene.

This clonotype was picked up many times. The chain carries TRBV11-2 and TRBJ1-1; 8 nucleotides align to TRBD1. Per the germline V gene, CDR1 is SGHAT and CDR2 is FQNNGV. The CDR3 has 11 residues. After removal of 2 bases from V and 13 bases from J, the junction contained 3 bases not matched to a gene. The CDR3 is CASSLQGQVFF. The CDR3 DNA sequence: TGTGCCAGCAGCTTACAGGGACAGGTTTTCTTT.

This clonotype was recorded many times. The rearrangement joins TRBV14 to TRBJ1-2, with a tentative D call TRBD1 (5 bases). The CDR3 is 13 amino acids. Trimming pared 4 bases from V and 8 bases from J, leaving 14 bases between. In germline, CDR1 is SGHDN, CDR2 FVKESK. The CDR3 protein is CASSLGQTVGYTF. CDR3 in DNA: TGTGCCAGCAGCCTAGGACAAACGGTGGGCTACACCTTC.

The sample holds a few counts of this clonotype. The rearrangement joins TRBV5-1 to TRBJ2-2; D is possibly TRBD1 (7 bases). Trimming pared 1 base from V and 6 bases from J, leaving 10 bases between. The germline CDR1 and CDR2 sequences are SGHRS and YFSETQ. The CDR3 covers 14 residues. The CDR3 bases are TGCGCCAGCAGCTTGTCCAGGGGGGCCGGGGAGCTGTTTTTT. Its translation: CASSLSRGAGELFF.

This clonotype was picked up a small number of times. The chain uses TRBV7-8 and TRBJ2-2; TRBD1 might be the D (6 bases). The ends were cut back, 6 bases at V and 8 bases at J, with 16 bases in the middle. CDR1 is SGHVS and CDR2 is FQNEAQ in the germline V gene. This CDR3 has 14 residues. The CDR3, as DNA: TGTGCCAGCAGACCACCCAGGGGAAGAGGGGAGCTGTTTTTT. Residues: CASRPPRGRGELFF.

In this sample, this clonotype turned up a few times. This chain links TRBV12-3 or TRBV12-4 with TRBJ1-5; no definite D call. Trimming stripped 3 bases from V and 4 bases from J, with 10 bases between. CDR3 size: 14 residues. CDR3: CASSFGGINQPQHF. CDR3 DNA: TGTGCCAGCAGTTTCGGAGGAATTAATCAGCCCCAGCATTTT.

This clonotype was counted at least ten times. The CDR3 sequence: CASSSPGEAISYEQYF. For the CDR3, the DNA is TGTGCCAGCAGTTCACCGGGGGAGGCAATCTCCTACGAGCAGTACTTC. The chain is built from TRBV6-2 or TRBV6-3 and TRBJ2-7; D perhaps matches TRBD2 (6 bases). With 4 bases removed from V and 0 bases from J, the gap between germline ends came to 16 bases. CDR3 size: 16 residues. Germline V gives CDR1 MNHEY, CDR2 SVGEGT.

The table lists this clonotype with many counts. The chain carries TRBV7-3 and TRBJ2-2; D ambiguous. The CDR3 contains 12 residues. Germline CDR1 is SGHTA and CDR2 is FQGTGA. V was pared by 1 base and J by 7 bases, with 4 bases between. For the CDR3, the DNA is TGTGCCAGCAGCTTAAGGTTCGGGGAGCTGTTTTTT. Protein product: CASSLRFGELFF.

The rearrangement links TRBV12-3 or TRBV12-4 to TRBJ1-2, with 7 bases lining up with TRBD1. The CDR3 sequence is 15 residues long. V was clipped by 3 bases and J by 4 bases; unmatched bases: 8. This CDR3 reads CASSFGQGVGYGYTF. The CDR3 DNA reads as TGTGCCAGCAGTTTTGGGCAGGGGGTGGGCTATGGCTACACCTTC.

At least ten counts were recorded for this clonotype. The rearrangement links TRBV12-3 or TRBV12-4 to TRBJ1-5, with D perhaps TRBD1 (5 bases). CDR3 length equals 13 residues. Trimming removed 3 bases from V and 11 bases from J, with 14 bases in between. CDR3 sequence (DNA): TGTGCCAGCAGTTTGCGGGGGACCAGGGCCCAGCATTTT. It encodes CASSLRGTRAQHF.

This chain links TRBV5-4 with TRBJ1-2; possibly TRBD1 for D (6 bases). Trimming shortened V by 0 bases and J by 4 bases, and 10 bases separated the two germline ends. The CDR3 spans 14 residues. Looked up from germline, CDR1 is SGHNT and CDR2 is YYREEE (reference sequence). This chain's CDR3 is CASSLEAGVYGYTF. CDR3 bases: TGTGCCAGCAGCTTGGAGGCAGGGGTCTATGGCTACACCTTC.

In this sample, this clonotype turned up a few times. The chain recombines TRBV3-1 with TRBJ2-6, with D unresolved. Looked up from germline, CDR1 is LGHDT and CDR2 is YNNKEL (reference sequence). Trimming removed 4 bases from V and 2 bases from J, with 9 bases in between. The CDR3 has 15 residues. CDR3 in amino acids: CASSPIQAGANVLTF. The CDR3 DNA follows: TGTGCCAGCAGCCCTATTCAGGCTGGGGCCAACGTCCTGACTTTC.